A selection of T cell receptor beta chains follows, all from one sample in a study of CD8 T cells in ankylosing spondylitis. One entry per CDR3 protein, called by TCRdb with MiXCR from the 5' RACE reads. Of about 800,000 distinct CDR3 sequences in the sample, approximately 12% were seen once. Sequencing input: blood, either unsorted or a sorted T cell fraction (not recorded which). These receptors came from a male donor with ankylosing spondylitis. The CDR3 runs from the conserved cysteine through the conserved F or W. A D gene is named only where the DNA matches it firmly.

-,TRBV5-1,CASGLRDQETQYF
TRBD2,TRBV5-6,CASSLMGDYPSGANVLTF
-,TRBV7-2,CASSLVQGANGYTF
TRBD2,TRBV9,CASSWGLAATDTQYF
TRBD1,TRBV7-3,CASSGTGAGTEAFF
-,TRBV18,CASSPIFASGAKNIQYF
-,TRBV12-3/TRBV12-4,CASSLDLSPLHF
-,TRBV12-5,CASGLLRDINTEAFF
TRBD1,TRBV7-9,CASSHRDSFSYEQYF
TRBD1,TRBV20-1,CSAPGQGDYGYTF
-,TRBV20-1,CSARDRRGGDTEAFF
-,TRBV4-1,CASSQGRATNEKLFF
-,TRBV27,CASSLLGRGGYEQYF
-,TRBV5-1,CASSLDQGEKLFF
-,TRBV12-3/TRBV12-4,CASSLKQGGSPLHF
-,TRBV9,CASSVGQWSYEQYF
TRBD2,TRBV20-1,CSASRVSGTGETQYF
TRBD2,TRBV15,CATSRGGGGGELFF
-,TRBV6-6,CASSYLPSYGYTF
-,TRBV9,CASSALGSYNDQFF